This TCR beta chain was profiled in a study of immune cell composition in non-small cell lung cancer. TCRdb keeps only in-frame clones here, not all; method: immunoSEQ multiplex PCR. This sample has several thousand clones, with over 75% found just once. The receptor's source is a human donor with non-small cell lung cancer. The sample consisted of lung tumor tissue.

The CDR3 loop reads CASSSRTGGLNTIYF. The CDR3 DNA reads TGTGCCAGTAGTTCGCGGACAGGGGGACTGAACACCATATATTTT. The chain links TRBV19 to TRBJ1-3, with TRBD1 identical over 10 bases. J was trimmed by 7 bases and V by 5 bases; bases with no gene match: 8. Germline-derived CDR1 and CDR2 are LNHDA and SQIVND (reference sequence). The CDR3 length is 15 residues.